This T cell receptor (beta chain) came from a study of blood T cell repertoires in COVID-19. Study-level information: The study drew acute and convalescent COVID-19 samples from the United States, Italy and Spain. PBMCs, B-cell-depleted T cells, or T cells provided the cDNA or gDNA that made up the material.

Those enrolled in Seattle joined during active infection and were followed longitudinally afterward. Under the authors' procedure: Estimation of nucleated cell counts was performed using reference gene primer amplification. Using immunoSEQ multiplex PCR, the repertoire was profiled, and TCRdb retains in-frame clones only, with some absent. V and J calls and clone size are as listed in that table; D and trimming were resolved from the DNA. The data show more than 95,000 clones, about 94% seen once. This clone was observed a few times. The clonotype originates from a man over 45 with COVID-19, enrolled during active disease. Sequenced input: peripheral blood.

CDR3 region: CASRPYQGVYEQYV. The DNA for the CDR3 is TGTGCAAGTCGCCCGTACCAGGGGGTGTACGAGCAGTACGTC. The chain has TRBV12-2 and TRBJ2-7; the D call TRBD1 from the table was never checked on the DNA. TRBV12-2 is an annotated pseudogene. The CDR3 loop spans 14 amino acids.